The rows below give T cell receptor beta chains drawn from one sample of a study of blood T cell repertoires in COVID-19. Sequencing was performed with immunoSEQ multiplex PCR; in TCRdb, only in-frame clones are kept and a portion is missing. In the table there are around 98,000 clones, about 80% of which are singletons. Source material: peripheral blood. The receptors were sampled from a man aged 70 or older with acute or convalescent COVID-19. Both conserved end residues are part of each CDR3. D genes are given only for firm matches. Clone size, where shown, is once, few, many, or a class for clones that have expanded.

TRBV18	once	TRBD2	TRBJ2-1	TGTGCCAGCTCACCCAAGACTAGCGGGAGGGCGGCCAATGAGCAGTTCTTC	CASSPKTSGRAANEQFF
TRBV11-3	once	-	TRBJ2-2	TGTGCCAGCAGCGGAGGGACAGTCGCGAACACCGGGGAGCTGTTTTTT	CASSGGTVANTGELFF
TRBV30	-	TRBD1	TRBJ2-7	TGTGCCTGGAGTGGGGGACAGTCAATGCTGCAGTACTTC	CAWSGGQSMLQYF
TRBV7-2	-	TRBD1	TRBJ2-5	TGTGCCAGCAGCTTAGGAGGGGGCCGGGAGACCCAGTACTTC	CASSLGGGRETQYF
TRBV5-1	once	TRBD1	TRBJ1-2	TGCGCCAGCAGCTTGGACAGGGGTGCTAGGGGCTACACCTTC	CASSLDRGARGYTF
TRBV11-3	-	-	TRBJ2-7	TGTGCCAGCAGCTTAGATCCTAGATACGAGCAGTACTTC	CASSLDPRYEQYF
TRBV3-1/TRBV3-2	-	TRBD1	TRBJ2-7	TGTGCCAACAGCCACAGGGGGTCCTACGAGCAGTACTTC	CANSHRGSYEQYF
TRBV18	-	-	TRBJ2-1	TGTGCCAGCTCACCAGGAGTAGCGGAGCACAATGAGCAGTTCTTC	CASSPGVAEHNEQFF
TRBV28	-	TRBD1	TRBJ2-3	TGTGCCAGCAGTCAAAGGACAGGGGGGGCAGATACGCAGTATTTT	CASSQRTGGADTQYF
TRBV7-3	-	TRBD1	TRBJ2-1	TGTGCCAGCAGCGTAGCTCCAGGGGGCCTCTCCTACAATGAGCAGTTCTTC	CASSVAPGGLSYNEQFF
TRBV11-1	-	-	TRBJ2-5	TGTGCCAGCAGCCTCAACAGGGATCCTGGTATGGAGACCCAGTACTTC	CASSLNRDPGMETQYF
TRBV12-3/TRBV12-4	-	-	TRBJ2-2	TGTGCCAGCAGCATGCAGGGTCACGGGGAGCTGTTTTTT	CASSMQGHGELFF
TRBV10-3	-	-	TRBJ1-2	TGTGCCATCAGTGAATGGGAAGGGGCCAAGACCGAAAACTATGGCTACACCTTC	CAISEWEGAKTENYGYTF
TRBV24-1	once	-	TRBJ1-5	TGTGCCACCGGGAGTCAGCCCCAGCATTTT	CATGSQPQHF
TRBV5-6	-	TRBD1	TRBJ2-7	TGTGCCAGCAGCAGAAGGGGGCCGTACGAGCAGTACTTC	CASSRRGPYEQYF
TRBV18	-	TRBD1	TRBJ1-1	TGTGCCAGCTCTCCCGACAGGGGGGAGGCTGAAGCTTTCTTT	CASSPDRGEAEAFF
TRBV3-1/TRBV3-2	once	-	TRBJ1-5	TGTGCCAGCAGCCAAGCGATAGGGGGGGATCAGCCCCAGCATTTT	CASSQAIGGDQPQHF
TRBV6-2/TRBV6-3	-	-	TRBJ2-5	TGTGCCAGCAGTTACGCGGAGAGGGCCCGGGAGACCCAGTACTTC	CASSYAERARETQYF
TRBV11-3	-	TRBD1	TRBJ2-3	TGTGCCAGCAGCCAGGACAGGGGGCGAGATACGCAGTATTTT	CASSQDRGRDTQYF
TRBV25-1	-	TRBD1	TRBJ1-1	TGTGCCAGCAGTAAACAGGGGGACACTGAAGCTTTCTTT	CASSKQGDTEAFF
TRBV14	-	TRBD1	TRBJ1-1	TGTGCCAGCAGTTTTACAGGGGGCTTAGCCACTGAAGCTTTCTTT	CASSFTGGLATEAFF
TRBV28	-	-	TRBJ1-1	TGTGCCAGCAGTTTAACCCCAGGGGTAGGAAACACTGAAGCTTTCTTT	CASSLTPGVGNTEAFF
TRBV28	-	TRBD2	TRBJ2-2	TGTGCCAGCAGCCTCCTAGCGGGAGGTGCGAACACCGGGGAGCTGTTTTTT	CASSLLAGGANTGELFF
TRBV19	few	TRBD1	TRBJ2-3	TGTGCCAGTAGTCGAATCCCGGGACAGACTAGCACAGATACGCAGTATTTT	CASSRIPGQTSTDTQYF
TRBV6-5	-	TRBD2	TRBJ2-7	TGTGCCAGCAGGGGGACTAGCGGACCCTCCTACGAGCAGTACTTC	CASRGTSGPSYEQYF
TRBV2	-	TRBD1	TRBJ1-1	TGTGCCAGCAGTCCGACAGGGAGGAACACTGAAGCTTTCTTT	CASSPTGRNTEAFF
TRBV5-1	-	TRBD2	TRBJ2-1	TGCGCCAGCAGCCCCGGGACTAGCGGGAGGGCTGTCTACAATGAGCAGTTCTTC	CASSPGTSGRAVYNEQFF
TRBV7-3	few	TRBD2	TRBJ2-7	TGTGCCAGCAGCCCAACTAGCGGGAGTTACGAGCAGTACTTC	CASSPTSGSYEQYF
TRBV5-1	-	TRBD1	TRBJ2-2	TGCGCCAGCAGCGCCGGGACAGTCCACACCGGGGAGCTGTTTTTT	CASSAGTVHTGELFF
TRBV9	-	TRBD2	TRBJ2-7	TGTGCCAGCAGCGTAGGCCCGGGGGGAACCTACGAGCAGTACTTC	CASSVGPGGTYEQYF
TRBV5-1	-	TRBD1	TRBJ2-5	TGCGCCAGCAGCTTCTCCGGGACAGGGCAAGAGACCCAGTACTTC	CASSFSGTGQETQYF
TRBV27	-	TRBD2	TRBJ2-7	TGTGCCAGCGGATTAGCGGGGGCCTCCTACGAGCAGTACTTC	CASGLAGASYEQYF
TRBV18	many	TRBD1	TRBJ2-2	TGTGCCAGCTCCCTGCGGTCCCCAGGACAGGGGGCCTCGAACACCGGGGAGCTGTTTTTT	CASSLRSPGQGASNTGELFF
TRBV3-1/TRBV3-2	-	TRBD1	TRBJ1-4	TGTGCCAGCAGCCCGACAGGGTCTAATGAAAAACTGTTTTTT	CASSPTGSNEKLFF
TRBV9	-	TRBD2	TRBJ2-3	TGTGCCAGCAGCGTTCTTGGGACTAGCGGGAGGCCAGATACGCAGTATTTT	CASSVLGTSGRPDTQYF
TRBV2	medium-sized	-	TRBJ1-1	TGTGCCAGCAGTGAGGGGGCGGGCACTGAAGCTTTCTTT	CASSEGAGTEAFF
TRBV28	-	-	TRBJ1-2	TGTGCCAGCACCGTGACAGCCCACTATGGCTACACCTTC	CASTVTAHYGYTF
TRBV4-1	-	-	TRBJ2-1	TGCGCCAGCAGCCAAGACAGAAATAAGAATGAGCAGTTCTTC	CASSQDRNKNEQFF
TRBV19	few	-	TRBJ2-7	TGTGCCAGTAGTATTTCCCCGGGACACTCCTACGAGCAGTACTTC	CASSISPGHSYEQYF
TRBV7-6	-	-	TRBJ2-2	TGTGCCAGCAGCGCCGGGTTGGGGCACCTGACTACCGGGGAGCTGTTTTTT	CASSAGLGHLTTGELFF
TRBV28	many	-	TRBJ1-4	TGTGCCAGCACCGGGGTCCGGGAAAAACTGTTTTTT	CASTGVREKLFF
TRBV4-1	-	-	TRBJ1-4	TGCGCCAGCAGCCAAGTACAGAGCCTAACTAATGAAAAACTGTTTTTT	CASSQVQSLTNEKLFF
TRBV28	few	TRBD2	TRBJ2-1	TGTGCCAGCAGTTTAGGCTGGACGGGACTAGCGGGAGCTACCTCCTACAATGAGCAGTTCTTC	CASSLGWTGLAGATSYNEQFF
TRBV24-1	few	TRBD2	TRBJ2-1	TGTGCCACCAGTGCTAGACCGGGACTAGCGACGAGAGGGGGGTACAATGAGCAGTTCTTC	CATSARPGLATRGGYNEQFF
TRBV2	-	TRBD2	TRBJ2-7	TGTGCCAGCACCTTACTAGCGGCCATCTCCTACGAGCAGTACTTC	CASTLLAAISYEQYF
TRBV29-1	-	-	TRBJ2-7	TGCAGCGTTGTTGAGGCAGTCGCCTACGAGCAGTACTTC	CSVVEAVAYEQYF
TRBV2	-	-	TRBJ2-7	TGTGCCAGCAGCACCGACAGATACGAGCAGTACTTC	CASSTDRYEQYF
TRBV29-1	-	TRBD2	TRBJ2-5	TGCAGCACCACCGGGACTAGCGGGACAGAGACCCAGTACTTC	CSTTGTSGTETQYF
TRBV10-3	-	-	TRBJ1-6	TGTGCCATCAGCGGCCCCGGGAAGGATTCACCCCTCCACTTT	CAISGPGKDSPLHF
TRBV29-1	-	TRBD2	TRBJ2-2	TGCAGCGTAGGACTAGACTTCAACACCGGGGAGCTGTTTTTT	CSVGLDFNTGELFF
TRBV10-3	-	TRBD1	TRBJ2-7	TGTGCCATCAGTGAGCCGGACAGGGGGCTATACGAGCAGTACTTC	CAISEPDRGLYEQYF
TRBV7-2	-	TRBD2	TRBJ2-7	TGTGCCAGCAGAACGAGCGGGAGGGGCGAGCAGTACTTC	CASRTSGRGEQYF
TRBV4-2	once	TRBD2	TRBJ2-3	TGTGCCAGCAGCCAAGATCGGGAAGCGGGAGTAAGAGATACGCAGTATTTT	CASSQDREAGVRDTQYF
TRBV5-1	-	TRBD2	TRBJ2-7	TGCGCCAGCAGCTTGGAGGGACTAGGAACCTACGAGCAGTACTTC	CASSLEGLGTYEQYF
TRBV27	once	TRBD1	TRBJ1-2	TGTGCCAGCAGTCCCCGGACAGGGGGCTACTATGGCTACACCTTC	CASSPRTGGYYGYTF
TRBV7-2	-	TRBD2	TRBJ2-1	TGTGCCAGCAGCTCCCCTCGGACTAGCGGGAATGAGCAGTTCTTC	CASSSPRTSGNEQFF
TRBV7-3	-	-	TRBJ1-2	TGTGCCAGCTCCGGACAGAACTATGGCTACACCTTC	CASSGQNYGYTF